Included here is one TCR beta chain sequence, with context. Trimming at V came to 3 bases and at J to 7 bases, leaving 12 bases not matched to a gene. CDR1 is DFQATT, CDR2 SNEGSKA, per germline (reference sequence). The CDR3 sequence is 16 residues long. These data are taken from a study of blood T cell repertoires in COVID-19. In the original processing: How many nucleated cells were present was estimated from reference gene primer amplification. Assay: immunoSEQ multiplex PCR; the TCRdb copy retains only in-frame clones and omits some. V, J and clone size derive from that table, while D and trimming were established from the DNA sequence. The table shows about 220,000 clones, with nearly 90% occurring only once. Participant-reported clinical history was the basis for cohort assignment.

The chain combines TRBV20-1 with TRBJ2-1; 10 positions match TRBD2. The source is a man between 25 and 39 years old who had been exposed to COVID-19. Sequenced input: PBMCs or T cells enriched from blood (not recorded which). For the CDR3, the DNA is TGCAGTGCTAGTGCTAGCGGGGGTTTAAGATTGAATGAGCAGTTCTTC. Residues: CSASASGGLRLNEQFF.